A selection of T cell receptor beta chains follows, all from one sample in a study of blood T cell repertoires in COVID-19. Repertoires were generated with immunoSEQ multiplex PCR, while TCRdb's copy carries only in-frame clones and drops some. The data contain about 250,000 clones, 70% to 90% of them singletons. Sequenced input: peripheral blood. The receptors were sampled from a man in his fifties or sixties with active or convalescent COVID-19. CDR3s include the opening cysteine and the closing phenylalanine or tryptophan. The D gene is left open where the match is weak. Size values are once, few and many counts, or a class for expanded clones, and some rows have none.

CASSPESLWNEQFF,TGTGCCAGCAGTCCCGAAAGCCTCTGGAATGAGCAGTTCTTC,-,TRBV27,-,TRBJ2-1
CASSRDRGPSLGRYNEQFF,TGTGCCAGCAGCCGCGACAGGGGTCCTAGTCTTGGGAGATACAATGAGCAGTTCTTC,-,TRBV4-2,TRBD1,TRBJ2-1
CASSEEDRDSGNTIYF,TGTGCCAGCAGTGAAGAAGACAGAGACTCTGGAAACACCATATATTTT,-,TRBV2,-,TRBJ1-3
CASSQGIGYGYTF,TGTGCCAGTAGTCAGGGCATTGGGTATGGCTACACCTTC,-,TRBV19,-,TRBJ1-2
CASSLVGANEKLFF,TGCGCCAGCAGCCTTGTAGGAGCTAATGAAAAACTGTTTTTT,-,TRBV5-1,-,TRBJ1-4
CASSRETGGGYEQFF,TGTGCCAGCAGCCGAGAGACAGGGGGCGGTTATGAGCAGTTCTTC,-,TRBV4-2,TRBD1,TRBJ2-1
CATKGEYSNQPQHF,TGTGCCACCAAAGGAGAATATAGCAATCAGCCCCAGCATTTT,-,TRBV2,-,TRBJ1-5
CASRLRSANTQYF,TGTGCAAGTCGCTTAAGGAGCGCAAATACGCAGTATTTT,-,TRBV12-2,-,TRBJ2-3
CASSVGSGGHNEQFF,TGTGCCAGCAGCGTAGGCTCAGGGGGCCACAATGAGCAGTTCTTC,-,TRBV9,TRBD1,TRBJ2-1
CATSSGQDYNSPLHF,TGTGCCACCAGCAGCGGACAAGACTATAATTCACCCCTCCACTTT,-,TRBV15,-,TRBJ1-6
CASSQIAGWNEQFF,TGTGCCAGCAGCCAAATAGCAGGGTGGAATGAGCAGTTCTTC,-,TRBV6-2/TRBV6-3,-,TRBJ2-1
CASSPGAGHTDTQYF,TGTGCCAGCTCACCCGGAGCGGGACACACAGATACGCAGTATTTT,-,TRBV18,-,TRBJ2-3
CATSETRTGRNEQFF,TGTGCCACCAGTGAAACCAGGACAGGGCGGAATGAGCAGTTCTTC,-,TRBV24-1,TRBD1,TRBJ2-1
CASSQGLAGSSYNEQFF,TGTGCCAGCAGCCAGGGTCTAGCGGGATCATCCTACAATGAGCAGTTCTTC,once,TRBV3-1/TRBV3-2,TRBD2,TRBJ2-1
CASSRVGDRVYGYTF,TGCGCCAGCAGCCGGGTGGGGGACAGAGTCTATGGCTACACCTTC,once,TRBV5-1,TRBD1,TRBJ1-2
CASMGGELLGDQPQHF,TGTGCCAGTATGGGGGGGGAGCTCCTTGGCGATCAGCCCCAGCATTTT,-,TRBV19,-,TRBJ1-5
CASSLMVLVPDTQYF,TGTGCCAGCAGCTTGATGGTCCTAGTCCCAGATACGCAGTATTTT,-,TRBV5-6,-,TRBJ2-3
CASTRTSGRTEEQFF,TGTGCCAGTACTCGGACTAGCGGGAGGACAGAGGAGCAGTTCTTC,-,TRBV19,TRBD2,TRBJ2-1
CASSPFRDFDSEAFF,TGTGCCAGCAGCCCATTCCGGGACTTTGACTCTGAAGCTTTCTTT,-,TRBV13,-,TRBJ1-1
CASSMGLIGNEQFF,TGTGCCAGTAGTATGGGACTAATCGGCAATGAGCAGTTCTTC,once,TRBV19,TRBD2,TRBJ2-1
CASSVRVGQPQHF,TGTGCCAGCAGCGTCAGGGTGGGTCAGCCCCAGCATTTT,-,TRBV7-8,-,TRBJ1-5
CASLRGQPQHF,TGTGCCAGCTTACGGGGTCAGCCCCAGCATTTT,-,TRBV9,-,TRBJ1-5
CASSSRTGMTPGYTF,TGCGCCAGCAGCTCCCGGACAGGAATGACCCCAGGCTACACCTTC,-,TRBV5-1,TRBD1,TRBJ1-2
CASSQGGTGINGYTF,TGTGCCAGCAGCCAAGGCGGGACAGGGATCAATGGCTACACCTTC,-,TRBV3-1/TRBV3-2,TRBD1,TRBJ1-2
CASSGGRGPRANYGYTF,TGTGCCAGCAGTGGGGGAAGGGGGCCCCGGGCTAACTATGGCTACACCTTC,-,TRBV28,TRBD1,TRBJ1-2
CASSRQGADEQYF,TGTGCCAGCTCACGACAGGGGGCCGACGAGCAGTACTTC,once,TRBV18,TRBD1,TRBJ2-7
CASSYGTTGNTIYF,TGTGCCAGCAGTTATGGGACAACCGGAAACACCATATATTTT,-,TRBV6-5,-,TRBJ1-3
CASSQSAQRTGAYEQYF,TGTGCCAGCAGCCAGTCCGCTCAGAGGACAGGGGCCTACGAGCAGTACTTC,-,TRBV7-3,TRBD1,TRBJ2-7
CASRPGTSGNTGELFF,TGTGCCAGCAGGCCCGGGACTAGCGGTAACACCGGGGAGCTGTTTTTT,few,TRBV2,TRBD2,TRBJ2-2
CASSLSGEGYGYTF,TGTGCCAGCAGCCTCTCAGGGGAGGGCTATGGCTACACCTTC,once,TRBV28,-,TRBJ1-2
CASSERLAGVGYNEQFF,TGTGCCAGCAGTGAAAGGCTAGCGGGAGTTGGCTACAATGAGCAGTTCTTC,-,TRBV6-1,TRBD2,TRBJ2-1
CASSIMASSPLHF,TGTGCCAGTAGTATAATGGCTAGTTCACCCCTCCACTTT,-,TRBV19,-,TRBJ1-6
CAAGAEGSYNEQFF,TGTGCAGCGGGGGCAGAGGGCTCCTACAATGAGCAGTTCTTC,-,TRBV2,TRBD2,TRBJ2-1
CASSLTGDNSPLHF,TGTGCCAGCAGCTTAACGGGTGACAATTCACCCCTCCACTTT,once,TRBV7-9,-,TRBJ1-6
CASSEYRGGLNEKLFF,TGTGCCAGCAGTGAATATAGAGGTGGTTTAAATGAAAAACTGTTTTTT,-,TRBV25-1,-,TRBJ1-4
CASSYRGDYEQYF,TGTGCCAGCAGTTACAGGGGTGACTACGAGCAGTACTTC,few,TRBV6-5,-,TRBJ2-7
CASSLVSQGADEQFF,TGTGCCAGCAGCTTGGTTAGTCAGGGGGCGGATGAGCAGTTCTTC,-,TRBV5-5,TRBD1,TRBJ2-1
CASSPPGLTSGNTIYF,TGTGCCAGCAGCCCTCCGGGACTGACCTCTGGAAACACCATATATTTT,-,TRBV7-9,-,TRBJ1-3
CASSYGGTGSYNEQFF,TGTGCCAGCAGTTACGGAGGGACAGGGTCCTACAATGAGCAGTTCTTC,-,TRBV6-5,TRBD1,TRBJ2-1
CASSFNAGTALGQPQHF,TGTGCCAGCAGTTTTAATGCCGGGACAGCCCTCGGTCAGCCCCAGCATTTT,few,TRBV28,TRBD1,TRBJ1-5
CASSLNGYTGELFF,TGTGCCAGCAGCTTAAATGGCTACACCGGGGAGCTGTTTTTT,few,TRBV7-2,-,TRBJ2-2
CASSYSGRSYNEQFF,TGCGCCAGCAGCTATAGCGGGAGGTCCTACAATGAGCAGTTCTTC,-,TRBV5-1,TRBD2,TRBJ2-1
CASSQGRIGGNSYNSPLHF,TGCGCCAGCAGCCAAGGGAGGATCGGGGGGAACAGCTATAATTCACCCCTCCACTTT,-,TRBV4-3,-,TRBJ1-6
CASTPRGSLRETQYF,TGTGCCAGCACCCCACGCGGCAGTTTACGGGAGACCCAGTACTTC,-,TRBV11-1,-,TRBJ2-5
CASSLRMGLAGGETQYF,TGTGCCAGCAGCCTAAGGATGGGACTAGCGGGAGGGGAGACCCAGTACTTC,few,TRBV3-1/TRBV3-2,TRBD2,TRBJ2-5
CASSVARRGNEQFF,TGTGCCAGCAGCGTAGCTCGGCGGGGGAATGAGCAGTTCTTC,-,TRBV9,TRBD2,TRBJ2-1
CSAQGNYEQYF,TGCAGCGCACAGGGGAACTACGAGCAGTACTTC,-,TRBV29-1,TRBD1,TRBJ2-7
CASSAGTSGRLAYEQYF,TGTGCCAGCAGCGCAGGGACTAGCGGGAGGTTGGCCTACGAGCAGTATTTC,-,TRBV11-2,TRBD2,TRBJ2-7
CASSLAGAHEKLFF,TGTGCCAGCAGCTTAGCTGGGGCCCATGAAAAACTGTTTTTT,few,TRBV7-9,-,TRBJ1-4
CASSSATSGPNEQFF,TGTGCCAGCAGTTCGGCGACTAGCGGACCCAATGAGCAGTTCTTC,-,TRBV6-6,TRBD2,TRBJ2-1
CASSLDRQTSPLHF,TGTGCCAGCAGTTTAGACAGGCAAACTTCACCCCTCCACTTT,-,TRBV27,-,TRBJ1-6
CATSRRPDYPREQFF,TGTGCCACCTCCCGACGGCCCGACTACCCGAGGGAGCAGTTCTTC,-,TRBV25-1,-,TRBJ2-1
CASSEASGVSNQPQHF,TGTGCCAGCAGTGAAGCTAGTGGTGTAAGCAATCAGCCCCAGCATTTT,-,TRBV2,-,TRBJ1-5
CASSLIGTDTQYF,TGTGCCAGCAGCTTAATAGGCACAGATACGCAGTATTTT,-,TRBV7-3,-,TRBJ2-3
CSGVGTGERGYTF,TGCAGCGGTGTAGGGACAGGGGAAAGGGGCTACACCTTC,-,TRBV29-1,TRBD1,TRBJ1-2
CAWSFGSTGGNSPLHF,TGTGCCTGGAGTTTTGGATCGACGGGAGGAAATTCACCCCTCCACTTT,-,TRBV30,-,TRBJ1-6
CASSLSDLSGNTIYF,TGTGCCAGTTCCCTGTCAGATCTCTCTGGAAACACCATATATTTT,-,TRBV19,-,TRBJ1-3